Below, 25 T cell receptor beta chains from the same sample are listed, as sequenced in a study of blood T cell repertoires in COVID-19. Assay: immunoSEQ multiplex PCR; the TCRdb copy retains only in-frame clones and omits some. The top ten clones hold less than 9.5% of a sample with fewer than 250,000 clones, 82% of them seen once. Input material: peripheral blood. These receptors were taken from a woman in her sixties or seventies with COVID-19, enrolled during active disease.

CDR3 loop: CASSLSTGDTEAFF. CDR3 bases: TGTGCCAGCTCACTATCGACAGGGGACACTGAAGCTTTCTTT. J is TRBJ1-1 and V is TRBV18; 8 bases agree with TRBD1. V trimming: 4 bases; J trimming: 3 bases; junction bases outside the gene matches: 4. The CDR3 totals 14 residues. Germline V gene sequence: CDR1 KGHSH, CDR2 LQKENI.

The genes are TRBV7-8 and TRBJ2-1; 11 bases line up with TRBD2. Trimming at V came to 2 bases and at J to 4 bases, leaving 4 bases not matched to a gene. CDR1 and CDR2 from the germline V gene are SGHVS and FQNEAQ. CDR3 length: 16 residues. CDR3: CASSLLAGGGYNEQFF. CDR3 DNA: TGTGCCAGCAGCTTACTAGCGGGGGGAGGTTACAATGAGCAGTTCTTC.

The chain recombines TRBV11-1 with TRBJ2-5, with 7 bases lining up with TRBD1. CDR3 length: 15 amino acids. From germline, CDR1 is SGHAT and CDR2 FQDESV (reference sequence). V trimming: 5 bases; J trimming: 0 bases; junction bases outside the gene matches: 6. The CDR3 sequence is CASSPRTGYQETQYF. In DNA, the CDR3 is TGTGCCAGCAGCCCAAGGACAGGATACCAAGAGACCCAGTACTTC.

This sequence joins TRBV14 and TRBJ2-2, with D perhaps TRBD1 (5 bases). CDR3 length: 14 amino acids. V was trimmed by 1 base and J by 3 bases, leaving 6 bases between them. Germline V gives CDR1 SGHDN, CDR2 FVKESK. CDR3 region: CASSQARDTGELFF. The CDR3 DNA follows: TGTGCCAGCAGCCAAGCCAGGGACACCGGGGAGCTGTTTTTT.

The rearrangement links TRBV7-3 to TRBJ2-2; the D is unclear. Per germline, CDR1 SGHTA and CDR2 FQGTGA. V was clipped by 5 bases and J by 6 bases, with 16 bases between them. This CDR3 contains 15 residues. CDR3 in amino acids: CASSPPGPVAGELFF. CDR3 nucleotides: TGTGCCAGCAGCCCACCAGGCCCTGTCGCCGGGGAGCTGTTTTTT.

The rearrangement joins TRBV6-2 or TRBV6-3 to TRBJ1-1; TRBD1 is a possible D gene (5 bases). Germline assignment: CDR1 MNHEY and CDR2 SVGEGT. CDR3 length: 13 residues. V lost 4 bases and J 3 bases, leaving 9 bases between the germline ends. The CDR3 DNA follows: TGTGCCAGCAGTTTAAGGGGCCACACTGAAGCTTTCTTT. Protein product: CASSLRGHTEAFF.

The chain is built from TRBV12-3 or TRBV12-4 and TRBJ2-7, with a weak D call TRBD1 (6 bases). CDR3 length: 12 residues. The germline V and J ends were trimmed by 5 bases and 3 bases, with 8 bases remaining between them. The CDR3 coding sequence is TGTGCCAGCAGTGTGGACAGCTACGAGCAGTACTTC. Translating it yields CASSVDSYEQYF.

The chain links TRBV24-1 to TRBJ2-1, with 11 bases aligning to TRBD1. This CDR3 spans 15 amino acids. Unmatched junction bases numbered 12, after V lost 10 bases and J lost 8 bases. The germline CDR1 and CDR2 sequences are KGHDR and SFDVKD. The CDR3 DNA reads as TGTGCCACAGCCAAAGGACAGGGGGCAGGGGATGAGCAGTTCTTC. Translated, it gives CATAKGQGAGDEQFF.

The V call is TRBV9, the J call TRBJ2-5, with 7 bases identical to TRBD2. The germline CDR1 and CDR2 sequences are SGDLS and YYNGEE. This CDR3 has 15 amino acids. V shed 0 bases, J shed 2 bases, and the junction held 4 bases outside the gene matches. CDR3 sequence reads: CASSVATGGQETQYF. DNA of the CDR3: TGTGCCAGCAGCGTAGCTACGGGGGGACAAGAGACCCAGTACTTC.

V usage is TRBV5-1 and J usage is TRBJ1-2; TRBD1 might be the D (5 bases). The CDR3 is 17 amino acids. Looked up from germline, CDR1 is SGHRS and CDR2 is YFSETQ. V shed 4 bases and J shed 0 bases, with 19 bases lying between them. Here the CDR3 DNA reads TGCGCCAGCAGCGAAGGCCCCCCAGGGCGAACTAACTATGGCTACACCTTC. It translates to CASSEGPPGRTNYGYTF.

The chain uses TRBV28 and TRBJ2-7; D gene unclear. V lost 2 bases, J lost 4 bases, and 6 bases lay in between. Per the germline V gene, CDR1 is MDHEN and CDR2 is SYDVKM. This CDR3 is built from 12 residues. CDR3 DNA: TGTGCCAGCAGTTTAGGGCAGTACGAGCAGTACTTC. Translating gives CASSLGQYEQYF.

This clone was counted at least ten times. The rearrangement links TRBV6-1 to TRBJ1-2; D remains unclear. The germline CDR1 and CDR2 sequences are MNHNS and SASEGT. CDR3 length equals 14 residues. Trimming removed 1 base from V and 4 bases from J, with 10 bases in between. The CDR3 is CASSEVRRVYGYTF. CDR3 in DNA: TGTGCCAGCAGTGAAGTGAGACGGGTCTATGGCTACACCTTC.

The CDR3 bases are TGTGCCACCAGTGATTTCGTCGAGAACTATGGCTACACCTTC. Translated: CATSDFVENYGYTF. This chain uses TRBV24-1 with TRBJ1-2; D uncertain. Deletions cut 1 base from V and 2 bases from J, with 7 bases between. The CDR3 consists of 14 residues. Germline CDR1 is KGHDR and CDR2 is SFDVKD.

The rearrangement joins TRBV10-3 to TRBJ1-5, with no clear D. Germline values: CDR1 ENHRY, CDR2 SYGVKD. Deletions cut 5 bases from V and 0 bases from J, with 11 bases between. The CDR3 sequence is 15 residues long. This CDR3 is CAISTDIDSNQPQHF. CDR3 bases: TGTGCCATCAGTACTGACATTGATAGCAATCAGCCCCAGCATTTT.

The gene calls are TRBV9 and TRBJ1-1; TRBD1 is a possible D gene (6 bases). The length of the CDR3 is 15 residues. V was cut by 0 bases and J by 6 bases, with 15 bases left in between. The germline CDR1 and CDR2 sequences are SGDLS and YYNGEE. CDR3 region: CASSVATPGVSEAFF. CDR3 DNA sequence: TGTGCCAGCAGCGTAGCTACTCCAGGGGTCTCTGAAGCTTTCTTT.

This rearrangement joins TRBV7-8 to TRBJ1-5, with D possibly being TRBD1 (6 bases). This CDR3 region has 14 residues. V lost 2 bases to trimming and J lost 2 bases, with 7 bases between them. Germline CDR1 reads SGHVS; CDR2 reads FQNEAQ. This CDR3 reads CASSLRQGNQPQHF. The CDR3 DNA reads TGTGCCAGCAGCTTAAGACAGGGCAATCAGCCCCAGCATTTT.

CDR3 loop: CASSEASTGFYGYTF. In DNA, the CDR3 is TGTGCCAGCAGTGAAGCGAGTACAGGCTTCTATGGCTACACCTTC. V and J are TRBV6-1 and TRBJ1-2; tentative D call: TRBD1 (5 bases). Germline assignment: CDR1 MNHNS and CDR2 SASEGT. V shed 0 bases and J shed 4 bases, with 12 bases lying between them. This CDR3 has 15 residues.

This chain uses TRBV5-1 with TRBJ1-2, with D perhaps TRBD1 (6 bases). The V end was cut by 1 base, the J end by 7 bases, with 11 bases between. CDR3 length: 13 amino acids. Germline V lookup: CDR1 SGHRS, CDR2 YFSETQ. The CDR3 nucleotides read TGCGCCAGCAGCTTGTCAGGGGTAGTTGGCTACACCTTC. Translated: CASSLSGVVGYTF.

The V and J genes are TRBV7-9 and TRBJ2-2; 7 bases are a match to TRBD1. CDR1 is SEHNR and CDR2 is FQNEAQ in the germline V gene (reference sequence). This CDR3 spans 16 amino acids. V was clipped by 4 bases and J by 0 bases; unmatched bases: 5. CDR3 sequence reads: CASSSYTGANTGELFF. The CDR3 DNA is TGTGCCAGCAGCTCCTACACAGGGGCGAACACCGGGGAGCTGTTTTTT.

This chain joins TRBV4-1 and TRBJ2-5, with 8 bases that match TRBD2. The CDR3 covers 14 residues. CDR1 is MGHRA, CDR2 YSYEKL, per germline. The V segment lost 5 bases and the J segment 4 bases; nucleotides outside the gene matches: 6. In DNA, the CDR3 is TGCGCCAGCAGCGTAGGGACTAGTCGAGAGACCCAGTACTTC. Its translation: CASSVGTSRETQYF.

The chain couples TRBV30 to TRBJ1-6; D uncertain. This CDR3 is built from 15 residues. Trimming removed 4 bases at V and 0 bases at J, with 10 bases between. Germline CDR1 and CDR2: GTSNPN and SVGIG (reference sequence). Written as DNA, the CDR3 is TGTGCCTGGACCCCAGTAAGCTCCTATAATTCACCCCTCCACTTT. It specifies CAWTPVSSYNSPLHF.

The V gene is TRBV3-1 (or the pseudogene TRBV3-2), the J gene TRBJ1-5, with no clear D. This CDR3 has 12 amino acids. V lost 2 bases to trimming and J lost 6 bases, with 5 bases between them. Germline V gene lookup returns CDR1 LGHDT and CDR2 YNNKEL (reference sequence). The CDR3 sequence: CASSQSGQPQHF. The CDR3 DNA reads as TGTGCCAGCAGCCAATCGGGTCAGCCCCAGCATTTT.

This sequence joins TRBV11-2 and TRBJ2-7; the match to TRBD1 covers 9 bases. The CDR3 covers 15 residues. Germline V gene data show CDR1 as SGHAT and CDR2 as FQNNGV. Trimming took 2 bases from V and 3 from J; bases not matched to a gene: 5. The CDR3 nucleotides are TGTGCCAGCAGCTTATCGACAGGGGGTGGCTACGAGCAGTACTTC. Translation gives CASSLSTGGGYEQYF.

J is TRBJ1-4 and V is TRBV3-1 (or the pseudogene TRBV3-2); possibly TRBD1 for D (6 bases). The CDR3 totals 16 residues. The V end was cut by 4 bases, the J end by 0 bases, with 12 bases between. Germline loops: CDR1 LGHDT, CDR2 YNNKEL (reference sequence). CDR3 DNA sequence: TGTGCCAGCAGCCCAGGACAGATTGCAACTAATGAAAAACTGTTTTTT. Its translation is CASSPGQIATNEKLFF.

The rearrangement joins TRBV7-2 to TRBJ2-6; D possibly corresponds to TRBD1 (5 bases). The CDR3 consists of 15 residues. V lost 3 bases and J 4 bases, leaving 10 bases between the germline ends. Germline V lookup: CDR1 SGHTA, CDR2 FQGNSA. CDR3 nucleotides: TGTGCCAGCAGCTTCAGGGTTTCCGGGGCCAACGTCCTGACTTTC. Encoded protein: CASSFRVSGANVLTF.